This T cell receptor beta chain was documented in a study of early T cells in non-severe SARS-CoV-2 infection. This clonotype was picked up many times. Tagging with unique molecular identifiers was applied to individual cDNA molecules. TCRdb used MiXCR to reprocess the 5' RACE reads, holding one entry per CDR3 protein. Here the sample spans about 58,000 distinct CDR3 sequences, 6% to 8.5% being singletons. Sequencing was done on a sample of whole blood. The receptor was derived from an adult who was a healthcare worker with PCR-confirmed SARS-CoV-2 infection or an uninfected control (not recorded which).

CDR3 sequence reads: CASSPPAYNEQFF. CDR3 nucleotides: TGTGCCAGCAGCCCCCCAGCGTACAATGAGCAGTTCTTC. J is TRBJ2-1 and V is TRBV7-9, with unresolved D. Germline CDR1 and CDR2: SEHNR and FQNEAQ (reference sequence). This CDR3 region has 13 residues. V lost 5 bases and J 4 bases, leaving 9 bases between the germline ends.